This T cell receptor beta chain was observed in a study of T-cell reconstitution after alpha-beta-depleted transplantation in children (dated by TCRdb to the mid-2010s). For the wider study: The study quantitatively tracked T-cell immune reconstitution after TCRalphabeta/CD19-depleted allogeneic hematopoietic cell transplantation in children using TCR repertoire profiling.

This clonotype has just a few counts. The antigen it recognizes is unknown. The record has no base qualities; no much larger clone is one base away. Reading from cysteine to phenylalanine, the CDR3 counts 14 amino acids. Of all the DNA, just the CDR3 is kept, 42 bases in frame from base 1. V is cut by 0 bases and J by 10 bases, and the space between the germline ends is 10 bases. Sequences ENHRY (CDR1) and SYGVKD (CDR2) are obtained from the germline V gene. Receptor amplification or capture employed PCR. The listed sequencing device is Illumina HiSeq 2500. TCR libraries were prepared with molecular barcoding, using unique molecular identifiers to normalize TCRbeta repertoire quantification. The public reads were quality trimmed at Q25 with fastp and then assembled into clones with MiXCR by TCRdb, keeping productive beta chains. Each CDR3 protein gets just one entry, which takes the most common genes and DNA from the rows behind it. Recorded for this sample are some 200,000 distinct CDR3 sequences; less than 15% of them occurred a single time. The ten largest make up about 12% of the sample.

The sequences come from PBMCs from the stem cell graft donor, collected from the stem cell graft. The TCR originated in a human donor who donated a stem cell graft to a child with acute lymphoblastic leukemia. The rearranged segments are TRBV10-3 and TRBJ1-6; no D gene call is confident. CDR3 loop: CAISESYWESPLHF. The DNA is as follows: TGTGCCATCAGTGAGTCATATTGGGAATCACCCCTCCACTTT.